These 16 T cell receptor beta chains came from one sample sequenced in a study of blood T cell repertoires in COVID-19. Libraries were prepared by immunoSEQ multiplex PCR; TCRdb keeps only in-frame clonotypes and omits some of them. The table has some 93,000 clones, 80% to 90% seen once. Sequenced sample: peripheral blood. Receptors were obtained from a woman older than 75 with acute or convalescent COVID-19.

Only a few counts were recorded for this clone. For the CDR3, the DNA is TGTGCCAGTGACACAGGGGGCAGTTCACCCCTCCACTTT. Amino acid sequence: CASDTGGSSPLHF. V usage is TRBV19 and J usage is TRBJ1-6, with 9 bases matching TRBD1. J lost 9 bases, V lost 8 bases, and 5 bases had no gene match. Germline lookup yields CDR1 LNHDA and CDR2 SQIVND (reference sequence). There are 13 residues in the CDR3.

CDR3 protein: CASRPGKTQETQYF. In nucleotides, the CDR3 is TGTGCCAGCAGACCCGGGAAAACTCAAGAGACCCAGTACTTC. This chain joins TRBV5-6 and TRBJ2-5; TRBD2 might be the D (5 bases). Between the trimmed V and J ends, which lost 5 bases and 2 bases, there was a span of 13 bases. The CDR3 is made up of 14 amino acids. Germline V gene lookup returns CDR1 SGHDT and CDR2 YYEEEE.

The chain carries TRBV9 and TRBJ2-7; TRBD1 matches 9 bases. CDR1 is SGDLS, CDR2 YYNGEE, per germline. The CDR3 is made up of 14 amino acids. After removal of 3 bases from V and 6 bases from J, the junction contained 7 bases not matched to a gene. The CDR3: CASSARDRATEQYF. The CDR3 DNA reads TGTGCCAGCAGCGCCCGGGACAGGGCCACCGAGCAGTACTTC.

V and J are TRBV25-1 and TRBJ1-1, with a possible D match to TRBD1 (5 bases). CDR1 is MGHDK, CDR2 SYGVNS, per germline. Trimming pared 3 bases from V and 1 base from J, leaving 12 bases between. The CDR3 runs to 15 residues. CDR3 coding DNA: TGTGCCAGCAGTGATACACACGGGGGGAACACTGAAGCTTTCTTT. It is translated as CASSDTHGGNTEAFF.

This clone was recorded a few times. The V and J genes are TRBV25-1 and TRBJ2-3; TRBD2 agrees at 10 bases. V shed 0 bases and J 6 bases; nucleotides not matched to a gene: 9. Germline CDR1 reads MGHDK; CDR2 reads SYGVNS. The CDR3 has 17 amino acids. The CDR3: CASSEYASGGPRDTQYF. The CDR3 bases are TGTGCCAGCAGTGAATATGCTAGCGGGGGCCCCAGGGATACGCAGTATTTT.

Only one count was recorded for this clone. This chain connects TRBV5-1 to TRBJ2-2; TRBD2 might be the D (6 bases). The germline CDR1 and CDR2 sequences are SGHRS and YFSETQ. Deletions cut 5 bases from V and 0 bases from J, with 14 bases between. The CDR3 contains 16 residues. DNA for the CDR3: TGCGCCAGCAGTCCTGGGGGAGGACCGAACACCGGGGAGCTGTTTTTT. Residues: CASSPGGGPNTGELFF.

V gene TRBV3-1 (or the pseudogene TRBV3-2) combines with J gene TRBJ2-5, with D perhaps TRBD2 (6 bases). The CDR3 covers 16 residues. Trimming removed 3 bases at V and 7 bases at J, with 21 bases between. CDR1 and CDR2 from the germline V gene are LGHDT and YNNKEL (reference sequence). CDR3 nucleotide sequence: TGTGCCAGCAGCCATGCCCGGGACTTGCAAGACGGGACCCAGTACTTC. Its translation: CASSHARDLQDGTQYF.

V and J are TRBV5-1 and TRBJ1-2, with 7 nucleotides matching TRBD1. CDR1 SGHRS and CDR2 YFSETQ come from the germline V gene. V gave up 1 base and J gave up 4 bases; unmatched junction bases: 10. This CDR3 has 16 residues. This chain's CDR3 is CASSLQDSRDSYGYTF. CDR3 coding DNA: TGCGCCAGCAGCTTGCAGGATAGCCGGGACAGCTATGGCTACACCTTC.

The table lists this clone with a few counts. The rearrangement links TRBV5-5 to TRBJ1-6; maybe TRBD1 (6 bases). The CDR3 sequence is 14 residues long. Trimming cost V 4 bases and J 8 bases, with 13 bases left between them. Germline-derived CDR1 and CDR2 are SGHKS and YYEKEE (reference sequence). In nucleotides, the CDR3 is TGTGCCAGCAGCCAACAGGGTATCTATTCACCCCTCCACTTT. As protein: CASSQQGIYSPLHF.

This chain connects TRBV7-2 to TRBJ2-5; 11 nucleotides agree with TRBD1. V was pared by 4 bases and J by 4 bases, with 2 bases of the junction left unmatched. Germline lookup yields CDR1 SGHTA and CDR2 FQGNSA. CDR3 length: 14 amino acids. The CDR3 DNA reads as TGTGCCAGCAGCTACGGGACAGGGGGAGAGACCCAGTACTTC. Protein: CASSYGTGGETQYF. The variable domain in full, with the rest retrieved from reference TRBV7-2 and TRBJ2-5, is GAGVSQSPSNKVTEKGKDVELRCDPISGHTALYWYRQSLGQGLEFLIYFQGNSAPDKSGLPSDRFSAERTGGSVSTLTIQRTQQEDSAVYLCASSYGTGGETQYFGPGTRLLVL.

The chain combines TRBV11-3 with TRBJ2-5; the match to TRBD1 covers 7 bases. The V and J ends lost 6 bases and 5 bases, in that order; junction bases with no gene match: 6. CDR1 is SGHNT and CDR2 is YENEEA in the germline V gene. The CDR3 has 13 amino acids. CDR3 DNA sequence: TGTGCCAGCAGAAACAGGGGAACGGAGACCCAGTACTTC. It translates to CASRNRGTETQYF.

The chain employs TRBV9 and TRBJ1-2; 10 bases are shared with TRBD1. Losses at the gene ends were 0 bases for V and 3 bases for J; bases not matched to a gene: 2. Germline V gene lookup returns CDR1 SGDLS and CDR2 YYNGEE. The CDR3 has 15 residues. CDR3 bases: TGTGCCAGCAGCGTAGGGGACAGGGGCGACTATGGCTACACCTTC. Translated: CASSVGDRGDYGYTF.

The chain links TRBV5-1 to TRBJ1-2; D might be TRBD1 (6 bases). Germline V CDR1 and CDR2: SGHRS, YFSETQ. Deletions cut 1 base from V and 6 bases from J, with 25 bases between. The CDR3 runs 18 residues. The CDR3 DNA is TGCGCCAGCAGCTTGAATCGGGTTACCCGACAGGAACCAAATGGCTACACCTTC. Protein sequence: CASSLNRVTRQEPNGYTF. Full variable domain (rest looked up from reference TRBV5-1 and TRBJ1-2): KAGVTQTPRYLIKTRGQQVTLSCSPISGHRSVSWYQQTPGQGLQFLFEYFSETQRNKGNFPGRFSGRQFSNSRSEMNVSTLELGDSALYLCASSLNRVTRQEPNGYTFGSGTRLTVV.

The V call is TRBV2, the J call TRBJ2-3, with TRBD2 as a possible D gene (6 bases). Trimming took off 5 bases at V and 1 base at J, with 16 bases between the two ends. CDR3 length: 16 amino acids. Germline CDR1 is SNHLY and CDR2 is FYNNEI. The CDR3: CASSTYVPGGTDTQYF. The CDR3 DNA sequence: TGTGCCAGCAGTACGTACGTCCCGGGGGGCACAGATACGCAGTATTTT.

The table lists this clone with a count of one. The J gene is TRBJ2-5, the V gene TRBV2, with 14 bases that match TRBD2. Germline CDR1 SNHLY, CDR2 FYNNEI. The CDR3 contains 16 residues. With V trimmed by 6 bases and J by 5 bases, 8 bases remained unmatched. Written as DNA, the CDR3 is TGTGCCAGCAGGGGGACTAGCGGGGGCCGCCGGGAGACCCAGTACTTC. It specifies CASRGTSGGRRETQYF.

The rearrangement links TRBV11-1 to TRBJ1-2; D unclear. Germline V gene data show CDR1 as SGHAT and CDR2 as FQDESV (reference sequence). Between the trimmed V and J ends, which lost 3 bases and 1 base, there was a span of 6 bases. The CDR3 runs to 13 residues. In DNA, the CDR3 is TGTGCCAGCAGCTTGGTAGTTAACTATGGCTACACCTTC. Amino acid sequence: CASSLVVNYGYTF. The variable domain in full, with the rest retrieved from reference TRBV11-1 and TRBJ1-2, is EAEVAQSPRYKITEKSQAVAFWCDPISGHATLYWYRQILGQGPELLVQFQDESVVDDSQLPKDRFSAERLKGVDSTLKIQPAELGDSAMYLCASSLVVNYGYTFGSGTRLTVV.